Listed below are T cell receptor beta chains from one sample, sequenced in a study of blood T cell repertoires in COVID-19. The repertoire was sequenced with immunoSEQ multiplex PCR; TCRdb's copy has only in-frame clones and lacks some. Of a few hundred thousand clones in the sample, roughly 90% were seen once. Input material: peripheral blood. The receptors stem from a man between 18 and 35 years old with COVID-19, enrolled during active disease. CDR3s leave out the opening cysteine and the closing phenylalanine or tryptophan.

TRBJ2-1	TRBV3-1/TRBV3-2	ASSRLLPTSGRPNEQF
TRBJ2-2	TRBV3-1/TRBV3-2	ASSQDGNTGELF
TRBJ2-5	TRBV9	ASSATSGGAETQY
TRBJ2-1	TRBV2	ASSSKTVSEQF
TRBJ2-2	TRBV18	ASSPPRANTGELF
TRBJ2-7	TRBV7-8	ASSLGSGTYEQY
TRBJ1-1	TRBV3-1/TRBV3-2	ASSPMDRGRVAF
TRBJ1-5	TRBV5-4	ASSFGSSNQPQH
TRBJ1-1	TRBV3-1/TRBV3-2	ASSQDMRNTEAF
TRBJ2-3	TRBV10-2	ASRKRGTDTQY
TRBJ2-7	TRBV2	ASSAGGISYEQY
TRBJ2-5	TRBV11-2	ASSTGTSGREETQY
TRBJ1-2	TRBV4-1	ASSQVGTVNYGYT
TRBJ2-2	TRBV6-6	ASSYETANTGELF
TRBJ2-1	TRBV27	ASSLTAGSLNEQF
TRBJ1-3	TRBV6-5	ASMTSASGNTIY